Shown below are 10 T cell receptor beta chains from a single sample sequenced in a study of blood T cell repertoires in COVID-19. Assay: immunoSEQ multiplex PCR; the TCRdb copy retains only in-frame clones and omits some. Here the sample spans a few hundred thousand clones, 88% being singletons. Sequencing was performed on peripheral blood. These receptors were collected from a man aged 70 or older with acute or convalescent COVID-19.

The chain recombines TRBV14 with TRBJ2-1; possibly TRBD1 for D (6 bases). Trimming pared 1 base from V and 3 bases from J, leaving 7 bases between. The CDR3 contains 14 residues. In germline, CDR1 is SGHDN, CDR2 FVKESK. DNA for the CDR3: TGTGCCAGCAGCCAAGCGACAGGCTACAATGAGCAGTTCTTC. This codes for CASSQATGYNEQFF.

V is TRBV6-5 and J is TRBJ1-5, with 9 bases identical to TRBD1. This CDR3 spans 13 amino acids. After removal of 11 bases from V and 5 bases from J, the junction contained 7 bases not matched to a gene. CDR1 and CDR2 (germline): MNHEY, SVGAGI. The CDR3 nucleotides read TGTGCCTCCCGAGGACAGGGGCATCAGCCCCAGCATTTT. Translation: CASRGQGHQPQHF.

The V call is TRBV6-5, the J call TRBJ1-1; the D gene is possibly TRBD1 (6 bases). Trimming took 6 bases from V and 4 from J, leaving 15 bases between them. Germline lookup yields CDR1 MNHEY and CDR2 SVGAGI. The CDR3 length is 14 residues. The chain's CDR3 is CASRHRVASTEAFF. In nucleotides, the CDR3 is TGTGCCAGCAGACACAGGGTTGCGAGCACTGAAGCTTTCTTT.

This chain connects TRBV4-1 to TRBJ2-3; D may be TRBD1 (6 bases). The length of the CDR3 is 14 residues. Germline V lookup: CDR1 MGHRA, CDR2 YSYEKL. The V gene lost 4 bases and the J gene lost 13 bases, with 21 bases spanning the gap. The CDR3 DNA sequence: TGCGCCAGCAGCCGCCCAGACAGGCCTCCCCTGAAGTATTTT. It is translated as CASSRPDRPPLKYF.

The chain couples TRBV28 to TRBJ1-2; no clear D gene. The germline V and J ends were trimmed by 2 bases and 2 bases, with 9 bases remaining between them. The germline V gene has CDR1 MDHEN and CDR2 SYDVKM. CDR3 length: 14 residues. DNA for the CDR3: TGTGCCAGCAGTTTACGAGAGCCCAACTATGGCTACACCTTC. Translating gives CASSLREPNYGYTF.

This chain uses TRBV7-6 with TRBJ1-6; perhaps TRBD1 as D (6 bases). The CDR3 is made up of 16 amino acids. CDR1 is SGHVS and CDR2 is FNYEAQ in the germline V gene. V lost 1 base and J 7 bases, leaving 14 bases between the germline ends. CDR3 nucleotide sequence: TGTGCCAGCAGCTTAGGGGCTAGGGGGACGAATTCACCCCTCCACTTT. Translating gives CASSLGARGTNSPLHF.

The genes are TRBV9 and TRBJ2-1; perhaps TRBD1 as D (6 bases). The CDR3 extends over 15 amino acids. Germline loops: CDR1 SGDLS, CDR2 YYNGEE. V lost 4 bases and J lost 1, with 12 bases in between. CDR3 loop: CASSPLGGSYNEQFF. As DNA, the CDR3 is TGTGCCAGCAGCCCTCTAGGGGGATCCTACAATGAGCAGTTCTTC.

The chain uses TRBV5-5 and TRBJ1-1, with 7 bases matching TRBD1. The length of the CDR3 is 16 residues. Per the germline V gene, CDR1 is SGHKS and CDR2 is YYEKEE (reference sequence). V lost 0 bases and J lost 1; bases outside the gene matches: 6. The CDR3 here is CASSLGQGRRNTEAFF. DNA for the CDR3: TGTGCCAGCAGCTTGGGACAGGGCCGACGGAACACTGAAGCTTTCTTT.

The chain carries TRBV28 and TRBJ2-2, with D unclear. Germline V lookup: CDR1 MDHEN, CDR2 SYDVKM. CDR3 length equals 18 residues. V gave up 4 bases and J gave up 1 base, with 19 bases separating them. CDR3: CASSSIPGRLGNTGELFF. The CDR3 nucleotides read TGTGCCAGCAGTTCCATACCGGGTCGCCTAGGGAACACCGGGGAGCTGTTTTTT.

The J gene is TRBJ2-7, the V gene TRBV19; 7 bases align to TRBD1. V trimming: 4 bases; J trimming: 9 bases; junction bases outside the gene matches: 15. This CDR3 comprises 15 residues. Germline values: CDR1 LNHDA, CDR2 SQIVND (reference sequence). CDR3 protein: CASSSRQGFLVGQYF. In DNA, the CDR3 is TGTGCCAGTAGTAGCCGACAGGGATTCCTTGTGGGGCAGTACTTC. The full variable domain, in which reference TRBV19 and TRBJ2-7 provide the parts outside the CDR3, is DGGITQSPKYLFRKEGQNVTLSCEQNLNHDAMYWYRQDPGQGLRLIYYSQIVNDFQKGDIAEGYSVSREKKESFPLTVTSAQKNPTAFYLCASSSRQGFLVGQYFGPGTRLTVT.